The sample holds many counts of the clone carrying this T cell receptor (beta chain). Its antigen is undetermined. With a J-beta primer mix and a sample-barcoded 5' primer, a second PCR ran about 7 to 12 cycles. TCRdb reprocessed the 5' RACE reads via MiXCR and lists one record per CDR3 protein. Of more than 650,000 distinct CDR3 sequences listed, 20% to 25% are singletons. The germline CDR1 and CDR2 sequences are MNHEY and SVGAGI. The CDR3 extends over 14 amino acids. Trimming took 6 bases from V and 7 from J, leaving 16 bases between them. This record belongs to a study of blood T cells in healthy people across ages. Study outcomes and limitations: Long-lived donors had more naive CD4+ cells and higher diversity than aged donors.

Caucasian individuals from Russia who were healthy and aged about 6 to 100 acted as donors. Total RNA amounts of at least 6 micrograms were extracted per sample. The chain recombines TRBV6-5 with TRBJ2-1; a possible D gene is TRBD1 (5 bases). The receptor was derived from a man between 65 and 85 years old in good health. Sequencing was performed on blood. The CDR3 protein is CASRSPQGRNEQFF. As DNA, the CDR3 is TGTGCCAGCAGATCTCCCCAGGGCAGGAATGAGCAGTTCTTC.